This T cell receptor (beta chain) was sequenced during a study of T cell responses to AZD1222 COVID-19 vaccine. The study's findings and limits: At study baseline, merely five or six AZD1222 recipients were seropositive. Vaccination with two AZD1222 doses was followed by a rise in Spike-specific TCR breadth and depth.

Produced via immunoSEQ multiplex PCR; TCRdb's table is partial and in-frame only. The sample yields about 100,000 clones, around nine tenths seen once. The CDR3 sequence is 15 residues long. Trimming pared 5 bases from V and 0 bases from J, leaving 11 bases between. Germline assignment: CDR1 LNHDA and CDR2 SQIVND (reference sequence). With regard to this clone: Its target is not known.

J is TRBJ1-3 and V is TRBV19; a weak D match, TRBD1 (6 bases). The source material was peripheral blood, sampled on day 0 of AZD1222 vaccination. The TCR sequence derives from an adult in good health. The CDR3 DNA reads TGTGCCAGTAGTGGACGGGACATCTCTGGAAACACCATATATTTT. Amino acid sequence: CASSGRDISGNTIYF.